This entry features one T cell receptor beta chain sequence. Antigen unknown. Given the absence of the conserved phenylalanine or tryptophan at the CDR3 end, a read error is likely. The DNA is omitted, as the CDR3 cannot be located on it reliably, and the CDR3 follows TCRdb's listing. The CDR3 extends over 12 residues, inclusive of both ends. These data are taken from a study of tumor-infiltrating lymphocytes in primary liver carcinoma. At the level of the study: These patients were men and women whose ages were 30 to 69 years. Per sample, productive TCRbeta reads numbered roughly 3.5 to 7.13 million, similar across tissue types. Whole-study findings and limits: Tumor samples exhibited a significantly greater top-250-clone fraction than blood samples (p = 0.039).

TCR beta cDNA was reverse-transcribed from 400 to 500 ng of total RNA. The reaction used a constant-region primer and ProtoScript II reverse transcriptase. For TCR beta, libraries were produced by three nested multiplex PCR rounds using slightly modified ARM-PCR. The opening two PCR rounds, about 11 cycles each, paired TRBV1-TRBV30 forward primers with a C-beta reverse primer. One entry per CDR3 protein results from TCRdb running MiXCR on the multiplex PCR reads. The data contain roughly 40,000 distinct CDR3 sequences, about 75% of them singletons. Without any cell sorting, roughly 18-31 mg of bulk tissue yielded co-extracted RNA and DNA. Patients diagnosed with primary liver carcinoma received treatment through surgical resection.

Sequencing was done on a sample of tumor-adjacent normal liver tissue. The chain employs TRBV12-3 or TRBV12-4 and TRBJ2-7. The receptor was isolated from a woman in her twenties or thirties with primary liver carcinoma and hepatitis B virus infection. The CDR3 region is CASSPDPFGEYL.